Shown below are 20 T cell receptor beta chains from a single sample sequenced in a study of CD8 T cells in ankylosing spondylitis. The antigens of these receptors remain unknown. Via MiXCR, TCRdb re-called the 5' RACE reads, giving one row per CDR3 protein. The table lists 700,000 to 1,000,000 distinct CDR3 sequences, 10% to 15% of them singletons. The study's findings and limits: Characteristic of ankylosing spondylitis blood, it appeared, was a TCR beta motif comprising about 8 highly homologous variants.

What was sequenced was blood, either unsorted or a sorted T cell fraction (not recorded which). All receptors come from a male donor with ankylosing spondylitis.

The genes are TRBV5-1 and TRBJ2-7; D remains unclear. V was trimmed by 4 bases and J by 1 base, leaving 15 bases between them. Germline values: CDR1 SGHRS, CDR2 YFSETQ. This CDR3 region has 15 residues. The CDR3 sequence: CASSLSLTSSYEQYF. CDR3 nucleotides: TGCGCCAGCAGCCTCTCCCTCACTTCTTCCTACGAGCAGTACTTC.

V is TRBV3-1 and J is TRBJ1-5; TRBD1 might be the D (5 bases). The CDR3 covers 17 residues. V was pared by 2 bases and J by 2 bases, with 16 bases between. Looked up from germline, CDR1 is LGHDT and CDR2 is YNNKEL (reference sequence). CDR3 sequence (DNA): TGTGCCAGCAGCCAAACCCGGGGGGGAGGAGGCAATCAGCCCCAGCATTTT. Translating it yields CASSQTRGGGGNQPQHF.

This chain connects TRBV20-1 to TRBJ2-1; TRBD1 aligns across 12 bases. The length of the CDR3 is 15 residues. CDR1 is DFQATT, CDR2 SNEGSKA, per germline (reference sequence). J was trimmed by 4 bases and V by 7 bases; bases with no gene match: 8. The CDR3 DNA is TGCAGTGGCGGGGACAGGGGGCTGGGGTACAATGAGCAGTTCTTC. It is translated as CSGGDRGLGYNEQFF.

The CDR3 here is CASRRDSLTEAFF. CDR3 in DNA: TGTGCCAGCAGAAGGGACAGCCTCACTGAAGCTTTCTTT. The chain combines TRBV6-2 or TRBV6-3 with TRBJ1-1, with 7 bases matching TRBD1. There are 13 residues in the CDR3. Germline values: CDR1 MNHEY, CDR2 SVGEGT. V was clipped by 6 bases and J by 4 bases; unmatched bases: 5.

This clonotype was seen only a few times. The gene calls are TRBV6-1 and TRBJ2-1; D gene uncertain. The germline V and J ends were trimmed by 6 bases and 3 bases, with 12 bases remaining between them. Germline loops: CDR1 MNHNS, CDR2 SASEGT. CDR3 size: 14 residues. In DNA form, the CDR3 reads TGTGCCAGCAGCAAGGACGCTAACTACAATGAGCAGTTCTTC. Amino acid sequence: CASSKDANYNEQFF.

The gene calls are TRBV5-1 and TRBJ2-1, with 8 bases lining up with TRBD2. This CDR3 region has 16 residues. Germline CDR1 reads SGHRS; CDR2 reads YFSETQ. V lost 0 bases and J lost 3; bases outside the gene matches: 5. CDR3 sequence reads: CASSLEGGRYYNEQFF. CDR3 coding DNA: TGCGCCAGCAGCTTGGAGGGCGGGAGGTACTACAATGAGCAGTTCTTC.

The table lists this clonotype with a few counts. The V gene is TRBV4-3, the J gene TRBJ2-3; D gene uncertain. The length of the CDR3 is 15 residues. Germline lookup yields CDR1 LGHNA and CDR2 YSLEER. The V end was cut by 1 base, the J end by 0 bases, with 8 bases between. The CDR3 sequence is CASSQGPGSTDTQYF. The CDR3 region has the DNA TGCGCCAGCAGCCAAGGTCCCGGGAGCACAGATACGCAGTATTTT.

CDR3 bases: TGCAGTGCTAGATCTCCCTCCCGCTCCTACAATGAGCAGTTCTTC. Its translation: CSARSPSRSYNEQFF. V gene TRBV20-1 combines with J gene TRBJ2-1; D is undetermined. Trimming pared 2 bases from V and 0 bases from J, leaving 11 bases between. CDR1 is DFQATT, CDR2 SNEGSKA, per germline (reference sequence). CDR3 length equals 15 residues.

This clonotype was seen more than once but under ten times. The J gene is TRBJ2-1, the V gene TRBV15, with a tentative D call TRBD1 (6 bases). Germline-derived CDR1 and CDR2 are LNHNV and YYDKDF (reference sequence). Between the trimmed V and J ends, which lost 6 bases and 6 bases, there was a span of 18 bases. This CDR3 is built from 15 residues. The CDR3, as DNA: TGTGCCACCAGAGAAACCGCGGCAGGGGCCAATGAGCAGTTCTTC. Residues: CATRETAAGANEQFF.

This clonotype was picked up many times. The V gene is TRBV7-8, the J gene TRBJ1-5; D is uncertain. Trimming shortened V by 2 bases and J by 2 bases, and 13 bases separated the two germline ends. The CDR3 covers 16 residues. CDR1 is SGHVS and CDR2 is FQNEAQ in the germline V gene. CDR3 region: CASSLKYGVGNQPQHF. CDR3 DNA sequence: TGTGCCAGCAGCTTAAAGTACGGGGTTGGCAATCAGCCCCAGCATTTT.

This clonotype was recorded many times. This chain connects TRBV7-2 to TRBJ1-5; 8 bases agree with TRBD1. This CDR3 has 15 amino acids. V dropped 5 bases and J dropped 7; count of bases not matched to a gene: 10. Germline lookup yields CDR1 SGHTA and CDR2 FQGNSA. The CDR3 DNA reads TGTGCCAGCAGCCTAAAGACAGGGGAAAGCCAGCCCCAGCATTTT. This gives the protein CASSLKTGESQPQHF.

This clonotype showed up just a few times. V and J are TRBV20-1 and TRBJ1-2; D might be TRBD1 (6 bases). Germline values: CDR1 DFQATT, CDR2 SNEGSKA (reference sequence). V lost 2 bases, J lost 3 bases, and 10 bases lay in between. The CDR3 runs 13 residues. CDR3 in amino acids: CSARSGADYGYTF. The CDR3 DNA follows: TGCAGTGCTAGATCAGGGGCGGACTATGGCTACACCTTC.

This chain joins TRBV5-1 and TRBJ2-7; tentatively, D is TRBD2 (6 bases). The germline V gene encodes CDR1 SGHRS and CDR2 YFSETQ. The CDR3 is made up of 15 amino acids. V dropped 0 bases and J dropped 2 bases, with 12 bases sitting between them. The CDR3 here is CASSLDTAGAYEQYF. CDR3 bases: TGCGCCAGCAGCTTGGACACAGCGGGTGCCTACGAGCAGTACTTC.

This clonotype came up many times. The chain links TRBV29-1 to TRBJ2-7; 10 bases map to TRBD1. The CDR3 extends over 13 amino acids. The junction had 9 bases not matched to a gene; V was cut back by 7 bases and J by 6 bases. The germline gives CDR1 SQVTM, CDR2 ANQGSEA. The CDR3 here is CSGLGTGDGEQYF. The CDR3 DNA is TGCAGCGGCCTCGGGACAGGGGACGGCGAGCAGTACTTC.

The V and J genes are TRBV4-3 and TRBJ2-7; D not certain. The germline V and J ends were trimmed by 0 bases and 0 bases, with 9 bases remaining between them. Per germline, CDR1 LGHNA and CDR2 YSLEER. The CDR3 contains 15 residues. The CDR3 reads CASSQDASDSYEQYF. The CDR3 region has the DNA TGCGCCAGCAGCCAAGATGCCTCTGACTCCTACGAGCAGTACTTC.

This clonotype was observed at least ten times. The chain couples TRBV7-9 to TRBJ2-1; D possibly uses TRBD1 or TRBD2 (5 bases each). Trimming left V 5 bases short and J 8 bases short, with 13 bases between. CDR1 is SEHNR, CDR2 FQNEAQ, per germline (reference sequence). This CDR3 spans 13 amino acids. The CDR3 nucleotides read TGTGCCAGCAGCCTCCGAGGGGTCGATGAGCAGTTCTTC. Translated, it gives CASSLRGVDEQFF. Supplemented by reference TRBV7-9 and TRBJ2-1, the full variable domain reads DTGVSQNPRHKITKRGQNVTFRCDPISEHNRLYWYRQTLGQGPEFLTYFQNEAQLEKSRLLSDRFSAERPKGSFSTLEIQRTEQGDSAMYLCASSLRGVDEQFFGPGTRLTVL.

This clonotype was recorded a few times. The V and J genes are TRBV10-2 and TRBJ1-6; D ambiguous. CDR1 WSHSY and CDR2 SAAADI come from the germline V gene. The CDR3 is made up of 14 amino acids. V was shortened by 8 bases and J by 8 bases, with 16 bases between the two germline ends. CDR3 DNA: TGCGCCAGCCACGCCTGGCAGAATCATTCACCCCTCCACTTT. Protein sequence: CASHAWQNHSPLHF.

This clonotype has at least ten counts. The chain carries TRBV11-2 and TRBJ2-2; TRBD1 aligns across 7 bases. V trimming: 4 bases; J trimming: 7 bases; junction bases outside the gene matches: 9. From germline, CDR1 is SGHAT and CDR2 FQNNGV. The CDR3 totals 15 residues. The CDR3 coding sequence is TGTGCCAGCAGCTCCCGGGACAGCGGCCTCGGGGAGCTGTTTTTT. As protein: CASSSRDSGLGELFF.

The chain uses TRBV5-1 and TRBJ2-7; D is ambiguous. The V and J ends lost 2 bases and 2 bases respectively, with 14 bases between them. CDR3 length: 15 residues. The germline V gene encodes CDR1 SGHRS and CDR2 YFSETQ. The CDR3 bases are TGCGCCAGCAGCTTCGACGCGGCGTCCCCCTACGAGCAGTACTTC. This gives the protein CASSFDAASPYEQYF. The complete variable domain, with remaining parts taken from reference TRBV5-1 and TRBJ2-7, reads KAGVTQTPRYLIKTRGQQVTLSCSPISGHRSVSWYQQTPGQGLQFLFEYFSETQRNKGNFPGRFSGRQFSNSRSEMNVSTLELGDSALYLCASSFDAASPYEQYFGPGTRLTVT.

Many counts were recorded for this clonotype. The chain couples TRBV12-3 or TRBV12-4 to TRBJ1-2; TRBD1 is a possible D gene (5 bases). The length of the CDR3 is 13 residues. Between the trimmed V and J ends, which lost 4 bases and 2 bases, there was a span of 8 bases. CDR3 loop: CASSWDGNYGYTF. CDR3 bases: TGTGCCAGCAGTTGGGACGGAAACTATGGCTACACCTTC.